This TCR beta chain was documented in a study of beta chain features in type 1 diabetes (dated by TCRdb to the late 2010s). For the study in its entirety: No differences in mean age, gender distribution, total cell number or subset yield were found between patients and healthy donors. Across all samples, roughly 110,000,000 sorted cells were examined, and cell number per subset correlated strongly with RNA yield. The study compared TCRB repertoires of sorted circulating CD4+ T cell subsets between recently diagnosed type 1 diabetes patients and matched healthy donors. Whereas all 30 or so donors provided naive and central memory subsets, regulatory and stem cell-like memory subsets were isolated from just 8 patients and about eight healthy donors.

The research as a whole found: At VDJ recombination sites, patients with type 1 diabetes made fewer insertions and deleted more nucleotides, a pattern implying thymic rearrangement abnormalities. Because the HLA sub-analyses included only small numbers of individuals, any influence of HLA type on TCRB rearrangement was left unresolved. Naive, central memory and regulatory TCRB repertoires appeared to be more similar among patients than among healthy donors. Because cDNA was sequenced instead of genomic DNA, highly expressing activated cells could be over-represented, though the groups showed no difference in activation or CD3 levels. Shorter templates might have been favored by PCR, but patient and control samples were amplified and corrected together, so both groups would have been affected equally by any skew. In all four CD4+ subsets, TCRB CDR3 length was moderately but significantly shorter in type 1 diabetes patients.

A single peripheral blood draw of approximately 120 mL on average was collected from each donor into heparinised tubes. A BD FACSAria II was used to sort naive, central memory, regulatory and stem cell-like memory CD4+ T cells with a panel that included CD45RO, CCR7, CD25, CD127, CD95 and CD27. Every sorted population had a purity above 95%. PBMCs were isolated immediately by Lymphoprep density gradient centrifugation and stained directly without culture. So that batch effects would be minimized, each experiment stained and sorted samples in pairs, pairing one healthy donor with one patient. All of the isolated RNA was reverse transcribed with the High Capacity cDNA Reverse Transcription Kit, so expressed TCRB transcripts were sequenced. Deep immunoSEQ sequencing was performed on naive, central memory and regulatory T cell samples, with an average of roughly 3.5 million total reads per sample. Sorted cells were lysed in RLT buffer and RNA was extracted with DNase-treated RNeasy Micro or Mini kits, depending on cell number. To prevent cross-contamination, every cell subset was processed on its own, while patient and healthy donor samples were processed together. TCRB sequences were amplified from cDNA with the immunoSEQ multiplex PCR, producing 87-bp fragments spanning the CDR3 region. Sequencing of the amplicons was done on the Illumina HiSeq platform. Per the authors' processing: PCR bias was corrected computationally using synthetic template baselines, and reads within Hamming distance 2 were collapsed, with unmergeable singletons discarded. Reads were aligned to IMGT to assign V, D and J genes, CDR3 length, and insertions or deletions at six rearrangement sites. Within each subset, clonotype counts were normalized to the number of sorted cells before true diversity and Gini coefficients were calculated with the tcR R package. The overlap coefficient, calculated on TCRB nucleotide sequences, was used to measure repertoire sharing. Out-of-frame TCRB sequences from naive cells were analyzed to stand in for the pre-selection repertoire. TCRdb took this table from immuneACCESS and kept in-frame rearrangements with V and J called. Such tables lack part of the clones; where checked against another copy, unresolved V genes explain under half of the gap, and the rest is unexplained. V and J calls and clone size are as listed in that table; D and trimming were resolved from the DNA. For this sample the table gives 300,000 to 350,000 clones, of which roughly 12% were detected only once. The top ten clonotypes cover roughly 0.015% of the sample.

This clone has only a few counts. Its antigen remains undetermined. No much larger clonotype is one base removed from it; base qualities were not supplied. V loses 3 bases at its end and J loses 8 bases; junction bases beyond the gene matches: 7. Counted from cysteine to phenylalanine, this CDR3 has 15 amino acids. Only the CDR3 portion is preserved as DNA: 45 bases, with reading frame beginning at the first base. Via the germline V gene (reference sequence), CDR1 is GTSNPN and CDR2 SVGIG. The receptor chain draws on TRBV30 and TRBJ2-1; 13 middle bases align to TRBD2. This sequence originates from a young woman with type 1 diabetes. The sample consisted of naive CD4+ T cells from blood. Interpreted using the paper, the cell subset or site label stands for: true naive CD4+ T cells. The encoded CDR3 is CAWSAGTSGNDEQFF. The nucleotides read TGTGCCTGGAGCGCCGGGACTAGCGGGAACGATGAGCAGTTCTTC.